The rows below give T cell receptor beta chains drawn from one sample of a study of blood T cell repertoires in COVID-19. Measured with immunoSEQ multiplex PCR; TCRdb has only the in-frame clones, and not every one. The sample lists 120,000 or so clones; about 80% were seen once. Material for sequencing was peripheral blood. All receptors derive from a woman in her forties or fifties with acute or convalescent COVID-19. The CDR3 runs from the conserved cysteine through the conserved F or W. D genes are given only for firm matches. Rows give clone size only sometimes, using once, few, many, or a class for an expanded clone.

d_call | j_call | v_call | clone_size | cdr3_nt | cdr3_aa
- | TRBJ2-7 | TRBV5-5 | - | TGTGCCAGCAGCTCCTGGGACACCGATTACGAGCAGTACTTC | CASSSWDTDYEQYF
- | TRBJ2-7 | TRBV5-1 | - | TGCGCCAGCAGCTTGGGAGATCAGGGGGGCTCCTACGAGCAGTACTTC | CASSLGDQGGSYEQYF
- | TRBJ2-1 | TRBV6-4 | - | TGTGCCAGCAGTGACAGTAGCGGAGCCTTCAATGAGCAGTTCTTC | CASSDSSGAFNEQFF
TRBD1 | TRBJ2-7 | TRBV11-1 | - | TGTGCCAGCAGCTTACTGACAGGGGGCGTAATCTACGAGCAGTACTTC | CASSLLTGGVIYEQYF
- | TRBJ2-3 | TRBV6-5 | - | TGTGCCAGCGGAGGCCGCCTTACGCAGTATTTT | CASGGRLTQYF
TRBD1 | TRBJ1-6 | TRBV2 | - | TGTGCCAGCAGTGAACAGGGGGTGTTTTCACCCCTCCACTTT | CASSEQGVFSPLHF
- | TRBJ1-1 | TRBV27 | few | TGTGCCAGCAGTTTATTTGGGCCCATCACTGAAGCTTTCTTT | CASSLFGPITEAFF
TRBD1 | TRBJ2-1 | TRBV13 | - | TGTGCCAGCAGCTCCACCGGGACAGGGAGAAATGAGCAGTTCTTC | CASSSTGTGRNEQFF
- | TRBJ1-2 | TRBV6-5 | few | TGTGCCAGCAGATCGGGGGGGGGCGTCTATGGCTACACCTTC | CASRSGGGVYGYTF
- | TRBJ2-1 | TRBV20-1 | - | TGCAGTGCTATCAGATACAATGAGCAGTTCTTC | CSAIRYNEQFF
TRBD2 | TRBJ2-3 | TRBV6-4 | once | TGTGCCAGCAGTTTTGCGGGGGAAGGAGATACGCAGTATTTT | CASSFAGEGDTQYF
TRBD1 | TRBJ1-1 | TRBV19 | - | TGTGCCAGTAGTATCACAGGGGAGGACACTGAAGCTTTCTTT | CASSITGEDTEAFF
- | TRBJ2-7 | TRBV4-2 | - | TGTGCCAGCAGCCAGGCAGGACTCGGCAGGAGCTCCTACGAGCAGTACTTC | CASSQAGLGRSSYEQYF
- | TRBJ1-2 | TRBV7-9 | - | TGTGCCAGCAGCTCCTCGGGAGGGTCATCGGTTAACTATGGCTACACCTTC | CASSSSGGSSVNYGYTF
TRBD2 | TRBJ2-2 | TRBV2 | few | TGTGCCAGCAGTGAACTTGGACTAGCGGGCGGGGAGCTGTTTTTT | CASSELGLAGGELFF
- | TRBJ1-2 | TRBV4-1 | - | TGCGCCAGCAGCCTCGGACAAGGCCATACCTTC | CASSLGQGHTF
- | TRBJ2-1 | TRBV9 | - | TGTGCCAGCAGCGGAGAGATAAACAATGAGCAGTTCTTC | CASSGEINNEQFF
- | TRBJ1-1 | TRBV9 | - | TGTGCCAGCAGCGCAGGACAGCTGAACACTGAAGCTTTCTTT | CASSAGQLNTEAFF
TRBD1 | TRBJ2-5 | TRBV2 | few | TGTGCCAGCAGACAGGGGGCAGGAGAGACCCAGTACTTC | CASRQGAGETQYF
TRBD1 | TRBJ2-1 | TRBV18 | - | TGTGCCAGCTCACCGGGACAGACTCACAATGAGCAGTTCTTC | CASSPGQTHNEQFF
TRBD1 | TRBJ2-1 | TRBV5-1 | - | TGCGCCAGTAGCGGGACAGGGGTCTACAATGAGCAGTTCTTC | CASSGTGVYNEQFF
- | TRBJ2-7 | TRBV4-2 | - | TGTGCCAGCAGTCAATCGGATACTACCTCCTACGAGCAGTACTTC | CASSQSDTTSYEQYF
TRBD1 | TRBJ1-2 | TRBV11-2 | - | TGTGCCAGCAGCTTAAACAGGGGGGACGGCTACACCTTC | CASSLNRGDGYTF
- | TRBJ1-1 | TRBV12-3/TRBV12-4 | - | TGTGCCAGCACCACTTACTTGCACACTGAAGCTTTCTTT | CASTTYLHTEAFF
TRBD1 | TRBJ2-7 | TRBV7-2 | - | TGTGCCAGCAGCTCGGACAGGGGTCACCCCAGCTCCTACGAGCAGTACTTC | CASSSDRGHPSSYEQYF
- | TRBJ1-3 | TRBV28 | - | TGTGCCAGCGAAACAGGAGGGGTCTCTGGAAACACCATATATTTT | CASETGGVSGNTIYF
- | TRBJ2-7 | TRBV6-6 | - | TGTGCCAGCTCGAAGAGCTCCTACGAGCAGTACTTC | CASSKSSYEQYF
- | TRBJ1-5 | TRBV6-5 | - | TGTGCCATCGGACGTAACAGGAATAGCAATCAGCCCCAGCATTTT | CAIGRNRNSNQPQHF
- | TRBJ1-2 | TRBV5-1 | - | TGCGCCAGCAGCTTGGAGGCACAGTCTGGCTACACCTTC | CASSLEAQSGYTF
TRBD2 | TRBJ2-1 | TRBV28 | - | TGTGCCAGCAGTCGGCGGACTAGCGGGGAGTCGGGGGATGAGCAGTTCTTC | CASSRRTSGESGDEQFF
- | TRBJ2-7 | TRBV5-4 | - | TGTGCCAGCAGCTTGGCGGGAGTGCCCTACGAGCAGTACTTC | CASSLAGVPYEQYF
TRBD1 | TRBJ2-6 | TRBV18 | - | TGTGCCAGCTCACGACGGGACAGGGCTAGCTCTGGGGCCAACGTCCTGACTTTC | CASSRRDRASSGANVLTF
TRBD1 | TRBJ1-4 | TRBV4-1 | - | TGCGCCAGCAGCCAGACGGGGGCGGGGACAGGTGGTGAAAAACTGTTTTTT | CASSQTGAGTGGEKLFF
- | TRBJ1-2 | TRBV18 | - | TGTGCCAGCTCAGGGTCGGACACCAGGAGCTACACCTTC | CASSGSDTRSYTF
TRBD2 | TRBJ2-1 | TRBV11-2 | - | TGTGCCAGCAGCTTAGGATTTGGAGCGGGAGGGCCAAATGAGCAGTTCTTC | CASSLGFGAGGPNEQFF
TRBD1 | TRBJ1-2 | TRBV30 | - | TGTGCCTCCGGGACAGGGGCCGCCTCTAACTATGGCTACACCTTC | CASGTGAASNYGYTF
- | TRBJ1-4 | TRBV10-3 | - | TGTGCCATCAGTCGGGAAACCACGGAACTGTTTTTT | CAISRETTELFF
- | TRBJ2-7 | TRBV5-5 | - | TGTGCCAGCAGCTACTTAACCTACCTTGGCGAGCAGTACTTC | CASSYLTYLGEQYF
TRBD2 | TRBJ2-3 | TRBV3-1/TRBV3-2 | few | TGTGCCAGCAGCCAGGGTAGCGGGAGTGGTTTTGATACGCAGTATTTT | CASSQGSGSGFDTQYF
- | TRBJ1-2 | TRBV19 | - | TGTGCCAGTAGTGGAGACAGTCTCTATGGCTACACCTTC | CASSGDSLYGYTF
TRBD2 | TRBJ2-2 | TRBV3-1/TRBV3-2 | - | TGTGCCAGCAGCCACCGGGGGGAAACCGGGGAGCTGTTTTTT | CASSHRGETGELFF
- | TRBJ1-5 | TRBV2 | - | TGTGCCAGCAGGACGGGCGGGCCGCAGCCCCAGCATTTT | CASRTGGPQPQHF
- | TRBJ1-2 | TRBV3-1/TRBV3-2 | - | TGTGCCAGCAGCCAAGCCGGCGGTGGCTACACCTTC | CASSQAGGGYTF
- | TRBJ1-5 | TRBV10-2 | - | TGCGCCAGCAGTGAGTCGTCGGGGTTTCATCAGCCCCAGCATTTT | CASSESSGFHQPQHF
TRBD1 | TRBJ1-6 | TRBV5-4 | - | TGTGCCAGCAGCGGGGACAGGGGGATGACCTCGCCCCTCCACTTT | CASSGDRGMTSPLHF
- | TRBJ2-7 | TRBV21-1 | - | TGTGCCAGCAAAGAAGGCAGCGGGAGCGCCTACGAGCAGTACTTC | CASKEGSGSAYEQYF
TRBD1 | TRBJ2-3 | TRBV5-1 | - | TGCGCCAGCAGCCCAAGACAGGGGGCTTCGGCAGATACGCAGTATTTT | CASSPRQGASADTQYF